The clone carrying this T cell receptor (beta chain) was picked up one time. This sample was taken from a study of control samples from healthy donors and cancer patients. The CDR3 is 13 residues long. V was trimmed by 5 bases and J by 4 bases, leaving 12 bases between them. Germline V lookup: CDR1 SGHTA, CDR2 FQGTGA. Profiled with immunoSEQ multiplex PCR; TCRdb holds only in-frame clones, not every one. The sample has 100,000 to 150,000 clones, more than 85% seen once; the top ten hold about 7.2%. V and J are TRBV7-3 and TRBJ2-7, with D possibly being TRBD1 or TRBD2 (5 bases each). The receptor comes from a woman between 18 and 29 years old in good health. The source material was blood. The CDR3, as DNA: TGTGCCAGCAGCGACGGGGCGGAATACGAGCAGTACTTC. It specifies CASSDGAEYEQYF.